This is a list of T cell receptor beta chains from one sample in a study of regulatory T cells in long-lasting Graves disease. MiXCR, run by TCRdb on the multiplex PCR reads, gives a single entry per CDR3 protein. The repertoire holds approximately 560,000 distinct CDR3 sequences, with roughly a sixth as singletons. This sample was also put to use in a study of T cells in Graves' hyperthyroidism and ophthalmopathy.

The sequencing used peripheral blood mononuclear cells (PBMCs), collected at new diagnosis, from a patient treated with antithyroid drugs. The source is a man between 18 and 35 years old with Graves disease. Each CDR3 is given with its conserved first and last residue. The D gene is left open where the match is weak. Not all rows give a size; the values are once, few, many and, for expanded clones, a class.

j_gene: TRBJ2-7
len: 15
v_gene: TRBV7-2
abundance: NA
d_gene: NA
CDR3nt: TGTGCCAGCAGCTCAGTGGCCCAGAGCTCCTACGAGCAGTACTTC
CDR3aa: CASSSVAQSSYEQYF

j_gene: TRBJ2-7
len: 12
v_gene: TRBV20-1
abundance: few
d_gene: NA
CDR3nt: TGCAGTGCTAGACCGAAAGTCTACGAGCAGTACTTC
CDR3aa: CSARPKVYEQYF

j_gene: TRBJ2-3
len: 16
v_gene: TRBV5-1
abundance: many
d_gene: TRBD2
CDR3nt: TGCGCCAGCAACCCTAACCTAGCGGGACGCACAGATACGCAGTATTTT
CDR3aa: CASNPNLAGRTDTQYF

j_gene: TRBJ1-2
len: 14
v_gene: TRBV20-1
abundance: few
d_gene: NA
CDR3nt: TGCAGTGCTAGAGCCCAGGGGAGGAGGTATGGCTACACCTTC
CDR3aa: CSARAQGRRYGYTF

j_gene: TRBJ2-5
len: 13
v_gene: TRBV29-1
abundance: few
d_gene: NA
CDR3nt: TGCAGCGGTGAAGCGGACTCACAAGAGACCCAGTACTTC
CDR3aa: CSGEADSQETQYF

j_gene: TRBJ2-7
len: 13
v_gene: TRBV20-1
abundance: NA
d_gene: NA
CDR3nt: TGCAGTGCTAGTCCAGACTCCTCCTACGAGCAGTACTTC
CDR3aa: CSASPDSSYEQYF

j_gene: TRBJ2-7
len: 16
v_gene: TRBV7-9
abundance: few
d_gene: NA
CDR3nt: TGTGCCAGCAGCAAGCGGCGGGGGCTACGATCCTACGAGCAGTACTTC
CDR3aa: CASSKRRGLRSYEQYF

j_gene: TRBJ2-1
len: 13
v_gene: TRBV2
abundance: many
d_gene: NA
CDR3nt: TGTGCCAGCAGTGAAGTGGCAGCTACTGAGCAGTTCTTC
CDR3aa: CASSEVAATEQFF

j_gene: TRBJ2-3
len: 17
v_gene: TRBV5-1
abundance: NA
d_gene: NA
CDR3nt: TGCGCCAGCAGTAACTCTGATGGGACGTTGACGGCAGATACGCAGTATTTT
CDR3aa: CASSNSDGTLTADTQYF

j_gene: TRBJ2-3
len: 15
v_gene: TRBV5-4
abundance: once
d_gene: TRBD1
CDR3nt: TGTGCCACCTTACTACAGGGGACACGCACAGATACGCAGTATTTT
CDR3aa: CATLLQGTRTDTQYF

j_gene: TRBJ2-7
len: 14
v_gene: TRBV19
abundance: NA
d_gene: NA
CDR3nt: TGTGCCAGTAGTACCAACGACAGAAACTACGAGCAGTACTTC
CDR3aa: CASSTNDRNYEQYF

j_gene: TRBJ1-5
len: 16
v_gene: TRBV12-5
abundance: NA
d_gene: NA
CDR3nt: TGTGCTAGTGGTTCGCCGGGAGGAGGAGGCAGTCAGCCCCAGCATTTT
CDR3aa: CASGSPGGGGSQPQHF

j_gene: TRBJ2-3
len: 16
v_gene: TRBV6-4
abundance: few
d_gene: TRBD2
CDR3nt: TGTGCCAGCAGTGACTCCGGGACTAGCGGCACAGATACGCAGTATTTT
CDR3aa: CASSDSGTSGTDTQYF

j_gene: TRBJ2-5
len: 18
v_gene: TRBV24-1
abundance: few
d_gene: NA
CDR3nt: TGTGCCACCAGTAAAGACATCCCCCCTAGCGCCATCCAAGAGACCCAGTACTTC
CDR3aa: CATSKDIPPSAIQETQYF

j_gene: TRBJ1-2
len: 14
v_gene: TRBV12-3/TRBV12-4
abundance: NA
d_gene: NA
CDR3nt: NA
CDR3aa: CASSPSGTVGVGTF

j_gene: TRBJ2-7
len: 17
v_gene: TRBV7-8
abundance: few
d_gene: TRBD2
CDR3nt: TGTGCCAGCAGCTTGGCCATCGGACTAGCGGGAGACTACGAGCAGTACTTC
CDR3aa: CASSLAIGLAGDYEQYF

j_gene: TRBJ2-7
len: 15
v_gene: TRBV2
abundance: many
d_gene: NA
CDR3nt: TGTGCCAGCAGCCCCGAGGGCGGTAGCTCCTACGAGCAGTACTTC
CDR3aa: CASSPEGGSSYEQYF

j_gene: TRBJ2-3
len: 17
v_gene: TRBV20-1
abundance: few
d_gene: TRBD2
CDR3nt: TGCAGTGCAGAAGGGCGGGGACTAGCGGGAGAATCTGATACGCAGTATTTT
CDR3aa: CSAEGRGLAGESDTQYF

j_gene: TRBJ2-3
len: 12
v_gene: TRBV6-2/TRBV6-3
abundance: NA
d_gene: NA
CDR3nt: TGTGCCAGCAGTAAGGTGGTGGATACGCAGTATTTT
CDR3aa: CASSKVVDTQYF

j_gene: TRBJ1-3
len: 14
v_gene: TRBV30
abundance: few
d_gene: TRBD1
CDR3nt: TGTGCCTGGAGCACAGGGGGAGCCGGAAACACCATATATTTT
CDR3aa: CAWSTGGAGNTIYF

j_gene: TRBJ1-2
len: 15
v_gene: TRBV6-2/TRBV6-3
abundance: NA
d_gene: NA
CDR3nt: TGTGCCAGCAGGGGAGGGAAGGGGGTTCGGTATGGCTACACCTTC
CDR3aa: CASRGGKGVRYGYTF

j_gene: TRBJ2-3
len: 15
v_gene: TRBV29-1
abundance: many
d_gene: NA
CDR3nt: TGCAGCGTTGAAGAGGGTAGCGGATCCACAGATACGCAGTATTTT
CDR3aa: CSVEEGSGSTDTQYF

j_gene: TRBJ2-7
len: 15
v_gene: TRBV5-1
abundance: many
d_gene: TRBD1
CDR3nt: TGTGCCAGCAGCTTAGTGGGACAGGGGGCCTACGAGCAGTACTTC
CDR3aa: CASSLVGQGAYEQYF

j_gene: TRBJ2-3
len: 19
v_gene: TRBV6-1
abundance: many
d_gene: NA
CDR3nt: TGTGCCAGCAGTCGGCGCCCACCCCCTGGCGGAACTAGCACAGATACGCAGTATTTT
CDR3aa: CASSRRPPPGGTSTDTQYF

j_gene: TRBJ2-7
len: 15
v_gene: TRBV20-1
abundance: NA
d_gene: TRBD1
CDR3nt: TGCAGTGCCGACACGGACAGGCCCGACTCCTACGAGCAGTACTTC
CDR3aa: CSADTDRPDSYEQYF

j_gene: TRBJ1-1
len: 11
v_gene: TRBV2
abundance: many
d_gene: NA
CDR3nt: TGTGCCAGCAGTGTTCTCACTGAAGCTTTCTTT
CDR3aa: CASSVLTEAFF

j_gene: TRBJ1-1
len: 17
v_gene: TRBV30
abundance: NA
d_gene: TRBD1
CDR3nt: TGTGCCTGGGTAAAGGACAGGGAGGGGCCAGTAAACACTGAAGCTTTCTTT
CDR3aa: CAWVKDREGPVNTEAFF

j_gene: TRBJ2-3
len: 16
v_gene: TRBV11-2
abundance: many
d_gene: TRBD2
CDR3nt: TGTGCCAGTAATTCACGGACTAGCGGCGGAACAGATACGCAGTATTTT
CDR3aa: CASNSRTSGGTDTQYF

j_gene: TRBJ2-7
len: 12
v_gene: TRBV19
abundance: many
d_gene: NA
CDR3nt: TGTGCCAGCAGCCCGGGACCCTACGAGCAGTACTTC
CDR3aa: CASSPGPYEQYF

j_gene: TRBJ2-2
len: 15
v_gene: TRBV12-3/TRBV12-4
abundance: many
d_gene: TRBD2
CDR3nt: TGTGCCAGCAGCTTGGGGACTAGCGGGACCGGGGAGCTGTTTTTT
CDR3aa: CASSLGTSGTGELFF

j_gene: TRBJ2-1
len: 15
v_gene: TRBV18
abundance: NA
d_gene: NA
CDR3nt: TGTGCCAGCTCACCATCCAACACAAGACAGACAGAGCAGTTCTTC
CDR3aa: CASSPSNTRQTEQFF

j_gene: TRBJ1-1
len: 13
v_gene: TRBV20-1
abundance: few
d_gene: NA
CDR3nt: TGCAGTGCTAGAAATACAGGGTCTACTGAAGCTTTCTTT
CDR3aa: CSARNTGSTEAFF

j_gene: TRBJ1-2
len: 12
v_gene: TRBV5-5
abundance: NA
d_gene: NA
CDR3nt: TGTGCCAGCAGCCCGGCGAGTAATGGCTACACCTTC
CDR3aa: CASSPASNGYTF

j_gene: TRBJ2-2
len: 13
v_gene: TRBV6-1
abundance: many
d_gene: NA
CDR3nt: TGTGCCAGCAGTGAACAGGGCACCGGGGAGCTGTTTTTT
CDR3aa: CASSEQGTGELFF

j_gene: TRBJ2-7
len: 16
v_gene: TRBV5-1
abundance: NA
d_gene: NA
CDR3nt: TGCGCCAGCAGCTTGCGGACTATCGGGAGTTTTTACGAGCAGTACTTC
CDR3aa: CASSLRTIGSFYEQYF